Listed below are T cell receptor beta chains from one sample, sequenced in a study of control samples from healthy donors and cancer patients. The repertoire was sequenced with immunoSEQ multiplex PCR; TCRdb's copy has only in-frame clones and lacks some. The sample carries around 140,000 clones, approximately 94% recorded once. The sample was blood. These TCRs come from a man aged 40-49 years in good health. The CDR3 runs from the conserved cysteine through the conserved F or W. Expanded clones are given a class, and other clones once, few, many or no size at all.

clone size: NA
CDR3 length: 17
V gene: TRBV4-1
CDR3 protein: CASSLSGRTELGNTIYF

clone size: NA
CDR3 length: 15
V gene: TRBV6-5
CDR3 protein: CAASRGTGFDYGYTF

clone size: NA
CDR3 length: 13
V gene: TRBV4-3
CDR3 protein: CASSQGGVHEQYF

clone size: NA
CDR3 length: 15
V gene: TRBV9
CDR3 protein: CASSPVTGAIYEQYF

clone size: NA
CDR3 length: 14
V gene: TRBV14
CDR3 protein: CASSPLQGIGTQYF

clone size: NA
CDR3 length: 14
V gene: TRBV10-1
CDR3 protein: CASSEGTANQPQHF

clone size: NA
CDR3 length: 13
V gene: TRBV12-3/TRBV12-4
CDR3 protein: CASSFTGTVSYTF

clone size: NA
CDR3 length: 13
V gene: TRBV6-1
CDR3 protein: CASSDHGDTEAFF

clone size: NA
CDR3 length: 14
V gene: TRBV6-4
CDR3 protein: CASRPTGTADTQYF

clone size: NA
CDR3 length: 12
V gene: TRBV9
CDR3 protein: CASSVSSDTQYF

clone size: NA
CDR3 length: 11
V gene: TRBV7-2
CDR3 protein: CASSPSGGYTF

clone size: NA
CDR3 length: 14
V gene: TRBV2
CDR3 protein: CASGGQGANTEAFF

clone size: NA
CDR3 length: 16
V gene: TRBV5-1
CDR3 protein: CASSSGRVWDTGELFF

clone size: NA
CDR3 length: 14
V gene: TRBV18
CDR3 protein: CASYAGQGFYEQYF

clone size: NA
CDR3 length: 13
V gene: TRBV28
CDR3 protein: CASSLGTSNEQYF

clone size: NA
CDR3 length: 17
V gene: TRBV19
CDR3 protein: CASSIDGAISRSTEAFF

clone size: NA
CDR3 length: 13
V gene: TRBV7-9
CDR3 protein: CASSNQDFFDYTF

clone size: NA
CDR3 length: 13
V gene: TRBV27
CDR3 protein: CASSPGGIYEQYF

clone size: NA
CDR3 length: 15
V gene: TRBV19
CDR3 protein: CASSMGGYSNQPQHF

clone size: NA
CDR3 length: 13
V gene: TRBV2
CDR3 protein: CASSQTGSYEQYF

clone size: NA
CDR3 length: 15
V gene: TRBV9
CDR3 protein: CASSVGDTSHYEQYF

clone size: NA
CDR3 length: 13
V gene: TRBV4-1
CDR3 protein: CASSRFSYNEQFF

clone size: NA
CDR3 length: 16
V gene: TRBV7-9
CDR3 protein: CASSLASQGPKNIQYF

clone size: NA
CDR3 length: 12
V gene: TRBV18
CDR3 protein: CASSPDIGEQYF

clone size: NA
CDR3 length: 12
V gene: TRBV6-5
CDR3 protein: CASSMDRDEQYF

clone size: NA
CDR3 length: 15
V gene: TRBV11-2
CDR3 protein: CASSLEAGRAAEQYF

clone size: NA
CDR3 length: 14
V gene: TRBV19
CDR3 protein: CASSILTGSGEQYF

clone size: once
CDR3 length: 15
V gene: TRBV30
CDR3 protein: CAWRGLAGVQETQYF

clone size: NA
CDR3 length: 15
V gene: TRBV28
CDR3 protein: CASRLKLAGAYEQYF

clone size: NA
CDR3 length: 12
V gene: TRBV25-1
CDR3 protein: CASGQGGDTQYF

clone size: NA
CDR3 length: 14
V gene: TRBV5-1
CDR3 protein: CASSPGTGGYEQYF

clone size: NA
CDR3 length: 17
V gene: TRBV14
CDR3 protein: CASSQDRASGHNNEQFF

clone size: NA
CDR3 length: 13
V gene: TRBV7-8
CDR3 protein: CASSLGGGQPQHF

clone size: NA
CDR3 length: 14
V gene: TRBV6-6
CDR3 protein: CASIQQAANTEAFF

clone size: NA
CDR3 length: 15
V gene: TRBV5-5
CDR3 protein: CASSLRVASNQPQHF

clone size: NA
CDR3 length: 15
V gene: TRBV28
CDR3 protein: CASSPAPGAVLQQYF

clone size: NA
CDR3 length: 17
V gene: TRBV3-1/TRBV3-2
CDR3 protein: CASSETTGGAGYEKLFF

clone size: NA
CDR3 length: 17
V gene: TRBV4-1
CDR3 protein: CASSQGGRGRSPYEQYF

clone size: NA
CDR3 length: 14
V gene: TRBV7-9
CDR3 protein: CASLASSYNSPLHF

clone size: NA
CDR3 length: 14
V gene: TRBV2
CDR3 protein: CASSLALGSREQYF

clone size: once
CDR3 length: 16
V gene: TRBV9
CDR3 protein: CASSGSGGGLTDTQYF

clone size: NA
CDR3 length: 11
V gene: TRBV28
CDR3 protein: CASSLITEAFF

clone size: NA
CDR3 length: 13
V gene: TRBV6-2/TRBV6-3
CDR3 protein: CASSPGQLHGYTF

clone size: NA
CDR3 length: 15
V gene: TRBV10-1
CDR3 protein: CASGEVFLAKNIQYF

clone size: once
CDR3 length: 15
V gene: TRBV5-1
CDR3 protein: CASSLASGRRETQYF

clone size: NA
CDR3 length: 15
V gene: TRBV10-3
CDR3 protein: CAISESAVGSYEQYF

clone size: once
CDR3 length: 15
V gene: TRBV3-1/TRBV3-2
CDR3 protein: CASSGSRAASEKLFF

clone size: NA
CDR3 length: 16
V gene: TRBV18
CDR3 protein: CASSPGTGARSEKLFF

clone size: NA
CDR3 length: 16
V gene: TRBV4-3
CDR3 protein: CASSRWDRTTNEKLFF

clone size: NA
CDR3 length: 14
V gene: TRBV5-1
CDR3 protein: CASSPSGQRYEQYF

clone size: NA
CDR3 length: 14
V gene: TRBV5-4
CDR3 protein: CASSLRGSGNTIYF

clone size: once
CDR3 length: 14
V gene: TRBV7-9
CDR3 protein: CASSLGLSSDGYTF

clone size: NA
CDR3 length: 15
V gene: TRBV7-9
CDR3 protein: CASSPPGQYYNEQFF

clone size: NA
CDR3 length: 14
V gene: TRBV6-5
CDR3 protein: CASSQIVGAEKLFF